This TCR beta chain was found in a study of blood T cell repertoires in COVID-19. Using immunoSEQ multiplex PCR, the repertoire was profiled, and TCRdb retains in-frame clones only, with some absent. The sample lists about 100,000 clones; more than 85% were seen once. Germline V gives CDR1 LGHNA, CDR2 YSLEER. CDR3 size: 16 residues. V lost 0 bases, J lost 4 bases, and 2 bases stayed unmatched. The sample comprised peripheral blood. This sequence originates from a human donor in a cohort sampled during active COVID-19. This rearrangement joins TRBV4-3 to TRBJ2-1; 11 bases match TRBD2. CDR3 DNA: TGCGCCAGCAGCCAAGATGCTAGCGGGGGGTACAATGAGCAGTTCTTC. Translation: CASSQDASGGYNEQFF.